Listed here are 17 T cell receptor beta chains from one sample, sequenced in a study of T cells in Graves' hyperthyroidism and ophthalmopathy. Authors of the study amplified TCR beta CDR3 regions from RNA transcripts. Carried out on the TCR CDR3, a first-round RT-PCR used the HTBI primer set. TCRdb reanalysed the multiplex PCR reads using MiXCR and keeps one entry per CDR3 protein. This table holds around 340,000 distinct CDR3 sequences, around a sixth found once. Sequenced sample: blood. The receptor source for this set is a woman aged 50 to 60 with Graves' hyperthyroidism.

CDR3 region: CASSVDWVDTQYF. CDR3 in DNA: TGTGCCAGCAGCGTAGATTGGGTGGATACGCAGTATTTT. V is TRBV9 and J is TRBJ2-3; D is unresolved. The CDR3 runs 13 residues. Per germline, CDR1 SGDLS and CDR2 YYNGEE. Deletions cut 0 bases from V and 6 bases from J, with 8 bases between.

The CDR3 coding sequence is TGTGCCAGCAGCCCAGGACGGTACACTGAAGCTTTCTTT. Residues: CASSPGRYTEAFF. V and J are TRBV6-1 and TRBJ1-1; D is unclear. The germline V gene has CDR1 MNHNS and CDR2 SASEGT. This CDR3 comprises 13 residues. Trimming took off 6 bases at V and 3 bases at J, with 11 bases between the two ends.

This clonotype has just a few counts. J is TRBJ1-4 and V is TRBV9; 8 bases agree with TRBD1. Germline V lookup: CDR1 SGDLS, CDR2 YYNGEE. V dropped 4 bases and J dropped 6; count of bases not matched to a gene: 11. The CDR3 length is 16 residues. For the CDR3, the DNA is TGTGCCAGCAGCCTCACGACAGGGGCCCACCATGAAAAACTGTTTTTT. Translated: CASSLTTGAHHEKLFF.

The chain combines TRBV5-1 with TRBJ2-2, with TRBD1 matching over 8 bases. This CDR3 contains 15 residues. Trimming at V came to 5 bases and at J to 0 bases, leaving 3 bases not matched to a gene. Per germline, CDR1 SGHRS and CDR2 YFSETQ. In DNA form, the CDR3 reads TGCGCCAGCAGACAGGGGGTAACGAACACCGGGGAGCTGTTTTTT. This encodes CASRQGVTNTGELFF.

This chain uses TRBV13 with TRBJ2-5, with D uncertain. The V end was cut by 0 bases, the J end by 1 base, with 6 bases between. This CDR3 spans 14 amino acids. CDR1 PRHDT and CDR2 FYEKMQ come from the germline V gene (reference sequence). The CDR3 nucleotides are TGTGCCAGCAGCTTAGGAGCCCCCCAAGAGACCCAGTACTTC. Encoded protein: CASSLGAPQETQYF.

The table lists this clonotype with many counts. V is TRBV28 and J is TRBJ2-1; D unresolved. CDR3 size: 16 residues. The germline gives CDR1 MDHEN, CDR2 SYDVKM. V was cut by 5 bases and J by 4 bases, with 18 bases left in between. The CDR3 protein is CASSPHRTALYNEQFF. The CDR3 DNA is TGTGCCAGCAGTCCCCACCGGACCGCGCTTTACAATGAGCAGTTCTTC.

The chain employs TRBV7-8 and TRBJ2-1; 9 bases line up with TRBD2. J lost 7 bases, V lost 5 bases, and 15 bases had no gene match. CDR1 is SGHVS and CDR2 is FQNEAQ in the germline V gene. The CDR3 extends over 17 amino acids. The CDR3 nucleotides read TGTGCCAGCAGCCTCTGGGCGGCGGGAGGGTCGGTTAATGAGCAGTTCTTC. Translation gives CASSLWAAGGSVNEQFF.

This clonotype occurred many times. V is TRBV12-3 or TRBV12-4 and J is TRBJ1-1; 8 nucleotides match TRBD1. This CDR3 spans 14 amino acids. V lost 2 bases, J lost 5 bases, and 4 bases stayed unmatched. The CDR3 loop reads CASSLTTGGTEAFF. The CDR3 nucleotides read TGTGCCAGCAGTTTAACTACAGGGGGAACTGAAGCTTTCTTT.

This clonotype appeared a few times. The chain couples TRBV6-2 or TRBV6-3 to TRBJ1-1, with D unresolved. The CDR3 runs to 14 residues. Trimming removed 5 bases at V and 0 bases at J, with 10 bases between. Germline V gives CDR1 MNHEY, CDR2 SVGEGT. This CDR3 is CASSDQIMNTEAFF. As DNA, the CDR3 is TGTGCCAGCAGTGATCAAATCATGAACACTGAAGCTTTCTTT.

This clonotype was recorded at least ten times. The J gene is TRBJ2-3, the V gene TRBV3-1; D unresolved. V was clipped by 0 bases and J by 6 bases, with 7 bases between them. Germline V gene data show CDR1 as LGHDT and CDR2 as YNNKEL (reference sequence). CDR3 length equals 13 residues. CDR3 loop: CASSQDGGDTQYF. CDR3 DNA: TGTGCCAGCAGCCAAGACGGCGGTGATACGCAGTATTTT.

Worth noting for this clonotype: A much bigger clone sits one base away, suggesting this may be a read error. V is TRBV6-1 and J is TRBJ2-1, with D possibly being TRBD1 or TRBD2 (6 bases each). The DNA end is a closer match to TRBJ2-7, so the J assignment may be wrong. The CDR3 totals 16 residues. Germline CDR1 is MNHNS and CDR2 is SASEGT. CDR3 residues: CASSPSGGGSYNEQYF. The CDR3 DNA follows: TGTGCCAGCAGCCCCAGCGGAGGGGGTTCCTACAATGAGCAGTACTTC.

The chain carries TRBV6-1 and TRBJ1-2; a weak D match, TRBD1 (5 bases). Germline V gene sequence: CDR1 MNHNS, CDR2 SASEGT. This CDR3 is 16 amino acids long. Trimming took 1 base from V and 3 from J, leaving 15 bases between them. DNA of the CDR3: TGTGCCAGCAGTGAAGGTTGGGACCGTACCGACTATGGCTACACCTTC. As protein: CASSEGWDRTDYGYTF.

As regards this clonotype: The junction shows a germline mismatch at one end, possibly a read error. This chain uses TRBV15 with TRBJ1-4; D unresolved. The CDR3 has 13 residues. The germline V gene has CDR1 LNHNV and CDR2 YYDKDF (reference sequence). The CDR3 DNA reads TGTGCCACCAGCAGAGGGGGTGGTGAAAAACTGCTTTTT. This translates into CATSRGGGEKLLF.

At least ten counts were recorded for this clonotype. The J gene is TRBJ1-2, the V gene TRBV28; 7 bases align to TRBD1. The CDR3 extends over 14 amino acids. Germline V gene sequence: CDR1 MDHEN, CDR2 SYDVKM. The V and J ends lost 1 base and 5 bases, in that order; junction bases with no gene match: 4. CDR3 in amino acids: CASSLSTGIYGYTF. CDR3 nucleotide sequence: TGTGCCAGCAGTTTATCGACAGGGATATATGGCTACACCTTC.

This clonotype was seen many times. The V gene is TRBV2, the J gene TRBJ1-5; no definite D call. The CDR3 totals 14 residues. Germline lookup yields CDR1 SNHLY and CDR2 FYNNEI. V lost 2 bases, J lost 1 base, and 6 bases lay in between. The CDR3 sequence: CASSERWSNQPQHF. For the CDR3, the DNA is TGTGCCAGCAGTGAAAGGTGGAGCAATCAGCCCCAGCATTTT. The complete variable domain, with remaining parts taken from reference TRBV2 and TRBJ1-5, reads EPEVTQTPSHQVTQMGQEVILRCVPISNHLYFYWYRQILGQKVEFLVSFYNNEISEKSEIFDDQFSVERPDGSNFTLKIRSTKLEDSAMYFCASSERWSNQPQHFGDGTRLSIL.

The table lists this clonotype with a few counts. Here the CDR3 reads CASSLSSSSYEQYF. CDR3 DNA sequence: TGTGCCAGCAGCTTATCTAGTAGTTCCTACGAGCAGTACTTC. This chain links TRBV7-9 with TRBJ2-7; the D is unclear. This CDR3 is built from 14 residues. V lost 2 bases and J 1 base, leaving 9 bases between the germline ends. Germline values: CDR1 SEHNR, CDR2 FQNEAQ (reference sequence).

This clonotype was seen a handful of times. V usage is TRBV6-1 and J usage is TRBJ2-2; D is undetermined. There are 13 residues in the CDR3. V was trimmed by 2 bases and J by 6 bases, leaving 7 bases between them. Germline assignment: CDR1 MNHNS and CDR2 SASEGT. The CDR3 spells CASSEIGPGELFF. The CDR3 coding sequence is TGTGCCAGCAGTGAAATCGGTCCCGGGGAGCTGTTTTTT.